The rows below give T cell receptor beta chains drawn from one sample of a study of blood T cell repertoires in COVID-19. TCRdb's table, derived via immunoSEQ multiplex PCR, lists solely in-frame clones and lacks some. There are 140,000 or so clones in the sample; about 80% occur only once, and about 15% lies in the top ten. The sequenced material came from peripheral blood. The receptors stem from a man aged 50 to 59 with acute or convalescent COVID-19. Each CDR3 is given without its conserved first and last residue.

AWSAAGGSQNIQY,TRBV30,TRBJ2-4
ASSPDRGKLF,TRBV5-4,TRBJ1-4
ASSLTGGNYNEQF,TRBV7-9,TRBJ2-1
ASSLTGGSDTQY,TRBV5-5,TRBJ2-3
ASSDRGGYT,TRBV10-2,TRBJ1-2
ASSPARTSTDTQY,TRBV18,TRBJ2-3
ASNPREDSYGYT,TRBV4-1,TRBJ1-2
ASSVHAEGPGQLNTGELF,TRBV23-1,TRBJ2-2
ASSLSYDGGYT,TRBV5-4,TRBJ1-2
ASSEEVNTEAF,TRBV6-4,TRBJ1-1
ASSAGGGGSSPLH,TRBV9,TRBJ1-6
ASSPPILGASYGYT,TRBV23-1,TRBJ1-2
ASIHLGWGQDDEQF,TRBV2,TRBJ2-1
ASSLEGRGLLFYEQY,TRBV5-1,TRBJ2-7
ASGQTDNQPQH,TRBV2,TRBJ1-5
ASSQASGGSTIANEQF,TRBV4-2,TRBJ2-1
ASSWGATNEKLF,TRBV3-1/TRBV3-2,TRBJ1-4